This record covers a single TCR beta chain. Its antigen is still unknown. No qualities accompany the bases; no much larger clone lies one base away. This sample is drawn from a study of shared clonotypes between healthy human individuals (dated by TCRdb to about 2020). For the wider study: Two women and three men aged 18 to 49 years were included in the cohort. For each donor, three plates each were used for CD4 naive and CD4 memory, two plates were used for CD8 naive, and one plate was used for CD8 memory. The study deeply sequenced blood TCR repertoires of about 5 healthy adults to estimate repertoire size and the extent of clonotype sharing between individuals. Libraries were prepared and TCR repertoires were sequenced by different laboratories using diverse techniques, in order to increase sequencing depth and limit assay-specific biases. Leukapheresis yielded between about 0.94 and 9.5 billion PBMCs per donor.

What the work shows at the level of the full study, not this receptor alone: Pairwise subsampling led to the expectation that sequencing depth would affect the degree of clonotype sharing among donors. Estimated clonotype richness was generally larger for naive than for memory subsets. The genetic and exposure-history diversity represented was limited by the small number of donors. Only blood was sampled, and tissue TCR repertoires likely differ from those in blood. Incomplete sequencing was indicated by rarefaction of sorted-subset datasets, despite the large sequencing depth. When four donors were compared, the shared fraction of clonotypes was roughly 4.8% for naive CD4, around 3.5% for naive CD8, roughly 2.5% for memory CD4, and 0.4% for memory CD8. Clonotypes shared by all four sorted-subset donors showed higher generation probabilities than non-shared clonotypes.

The germline ends are 14 bases apart after V is trimmed by 7 bases and J by 7 bases. The germline V gene encodes CDR1 MDHEN and CDR2 SYDVKM. The CDR3 covers 14 residues, taking in both the cysteine and the phenylalanine. Just CDR3 DNA is preserved here, 42 bases in frame from base 1. Healthy HIV-negative adults with no recently reported acute infections or vaccinations were included as donors. Only Caucasian adults living in Nashville, Tennessee, USA were represented among the donors. Magnetic negative selection was used to enrich CD4+ T cells, after which naive cells were positively selected on CD45RA and the negative fraction became the memory subset. Blood was obtained by leukapheresis, after which PBMCs were separated by Ficoll-Histopaque density gradient centrifugation and cryopreserved in liquid nitrogen vapor phase. Purity and quantity of every magnetically sorted T cell population were checked by analytical flow cytometry. From each sorted fraction, genomic DNA was isolated and quantified by UV absorbance on a Nanodrop 2000c.

TCR CDR3 regions were amplified from genomic DNA by multiplex PCR using the deep immunoSEQ assay. Extracted genomic DNA from each cell subset was spread evenly across all wells of several immunoSEQ 96-well plates, with each plate serving as a replicate. Each replicate PCR for sorted subsets received around 200 ng genomic DNA, equal to 28,000 or so T cell genomes. The purified libraries were quantified using a Qubit 3.0 fluorometer, sized with a Bioanalyzer 2100, and then quantified again using the KAPA Library Quantification kit. Every immunoSEQ 96-well plate was sequenced on a separate single-read 150-cycle Illumina NextSeq 550 flow cell. As for how the authors treated the data: Because only junctional sequences without quality scores were contained in the immunoSEQ output, filtering matching that applied to full-length reads could not be performed. Sequences were annotated with PyIR, a Python wrapper for IgBLAST v1.9, and V/J genes and CDR3 were assigned using IMGT germline references. Reads were removed for weak V/J assignments (E-value above 1e-6), missing CDR3, stop codons, out-of-frame junctions, or ambiguous translated residues. A V3J clonotype was defined by an identical inferred V gene, J gene, and CDR3 amino acid sequence. Percentage overlap between repertoires was calculated by dividing the number of shared unique clonotypes by the size of the smaller repertoire. Three approaches were used to assess repertoire richness: RTK rarefaction, the Chao1 estimator, and Recon v2.1 estimates of unobserved clonotypes. Generation probabilities for all TCRbeta clonotypes obtained by the gDNA method from a few donors were computed using OLGA. TCRdb mirrors the immuneACCESS table, restricted to in-frame sequences. Some clones are absent from its copies; in checked studies, under half trace to an unresolved V gene, and the reason for the others is unknown. The V and J calls and clone size are taken from that table; D and trimming were inferred from the DNA. Across this sample there are about 2 million clones, with 90% to 95% seen only once. The ten top clones hold 0.13% of the sample.

This sequence was found in a man between 18 and 29 years old in good health. The rearranged segments are TRBV28 and TRBJ1-6; possibly the D gene is TRBD1, per 6 matching bases. The sample consisted of naive CD4+ T cells sorted from blood. The sample's cell subset or site label, decoded: CD45RA+ positively selected. The nucleotide sequence is TGTGCCAGCACCCTACGGACAGAAAATTCACCCCTCCACTTT. Its coded protein is CASTLRTENSPLHF.